Each of the 20 T cell receptor beta chains below was sequenced from the same sample in a study of blood T cell repertoires in COVID-19. The table came from immunoSEQ multiplex PCR; TCRdb's copy has only in-frame clones and leaves some out. Among about 260,000 clones listed, 83% were seen once. The sequencing input was peripheral blood. The receptors shown here come from a woman in her forties or fifties who had recovered from COVID-19.

The genes are TRBV28 and TRBJ2-3, with TRBD1 matching 8 bases. This CDR3 is built from 15 residues. CDR1 and CDR2 (germline): MDHEN, SYDVKM. V trimming: 4 bases; J trimming: 4 bases; junction bases outside the gene matches: 7. CDR3 amino acids: CASSSYQGAPDTQYF. The CDR3 DNA sequence: TGTGCCAGCAGTTCTTACCAGGGGGCCCCAGATACGCAGTATTTT.

V gene TRBV14 combines with J gene TRBJ2-7; 8 nucleotides align to TRBD1. The length of the CDR3 is 14 residues. The germline V gene has CDR1 SGHDN and CDR2 FVKESK. J gave up 4 bases and V 5 bases, and 7 bases lay outside the gene matches. The CDR3: CASSGQGVEYEQYF. CDR3 sequence (DNA): TGTGCCAGCAGCGGACAGGGAGTAGAATACGAGCAGTACTTC.

The chain carries TRBV4-3 and TRBJ1-1; maybe TRBD1 (6 bases). CDR1 is LGHNA and CDR2 is YSLEER in the germline V gene. The CDR3 extends over 15 amino acids. V was pared by 4 bases and J by 4 bases, with 16 bases between. The CDR3 sequence is CASSLGTSGSTEAFF. For the CDR3, the DNA is TGCGCCAGCAGCCTAGGGACAAGCGGGAGCACTGAAGCTTTCTTT.

The chain recombines TRBV19 with TRBJ1-2; no reliable D call. Germline V CDR1 and CDR2: LNHDA, SQIVND (reference sequence). This CDR3 spans 16 amino acids. The V and J ends lost 4 bases and 6 bases respectively, with 21 bases between them. The CDR3 here is CASSRSRAYRVHGYTF. DNA of the CDR3: TGTGCCAGTAGTAGGTCGAGGGCTTACCGAGTCCATGGCTACACCTTC.

This chain joins TRBV6-2 or TRBV6-3 and TRBJ1-6, with a tentative D call TRBD1 (6 bases). The V end lost 5 bases, the J end lost 7 bases, and 12 bases lay between the germline ends. Germline CDR1 is MNHEY and CDR2 is SVGEGT. The CDR3 spans 14 residues. In nucleotides, the CDR3 is TGTGCCAGCAGTACAGGGATATCAAATTCACCCCTCCACTTT. Translation: CASSTGISNSPLHF.

The V and J genes are TRBV28 and TRBJ2-3, with D perhaps TRBD1 (5 bases). Trimming pared 7 bases from V and 1 base from J, leaving 9 bases between. Germline CDR1 reads MDHEN; CDR2 reads SYDVKM. This CDR3 comprises 13 residues. The CDR3 is CASTQGGTDTQYF. In DNA, the CDR3 is TGTGCCAGCACTCAGGGTGGCACAGATACGCAGTATTTT.

This clone was seen a handful of times. The chain employs TRBV3-1 (or the pseudogene TRBV3-2) and TRBJ2-2; 8 bases agree with TRBD2. Germline V gene sequence: CDR1 LGHDT, CDR2 YNNKEL (reference sequence). Trimming cost V 4 bases and J 1 base; bases outside gene matches: 2. CDR3 size: 15 residues. The CDR3 loop reads CASSLRGGNTGELFF. The CDR3 nucleotides are TGTGCCAGCAGCCTCCGGGGGGGGAACACCGGGGAGCTGTTTTTT.

This chain connects TRBV19 to TRBJ1-3, with D unclear. Germline V CDR1 and CDR2: LNHDA, SQIVND (reference sequence). Trimming shortened V by 5 bases and J by 0 bases, and 11 bases separated the two germline ends. The CDR3 totals 15 residues. CDR3 in DNA: TGTGCCAGTAGTCTCAACGGGATCTCTGGAAACACCATATATTTT. Translated, it gives CASSLNGISGNTIYF. The full variable domain, completed using reference TRBV19 and TRBJ1-3, is DGGITQSPKYLFRKEGQNVTLSCEQNLNHDAMYWYRQDPGQGLRLIYYSQIVNDFQKGDIAEGYSVSREKKESFPLTVTSAQKNPTAFYLCASSLNGISGNTIYFGEGSWLTVV.

V is TRBV30 and J is TRBJ1-5, with TRBD1 matching 8 bases. There are 14 residues in the CDR3. Germline trimming cut 2 bases from V and 5 bases from J; bases unmatched to any gene: 5. CDR1 is GTSNPN, CDR2 SVGIG, per germline (reference sequence). CDR3 DNA: TGTGCCTGGAGTACGACCAGGGGGCATCAGCCCCAGCATTTT. It translates to CAWSTTRGHQPQHF.

CDR3 protein: CASSYGTNTDTQYF. CDR3 nucleotides: TGCGCCAGCAGCTACGGGACTAACACAGATACGCAGTATTTT. The J gene is TRBJ2-3, the V gene TRBV4-1, with 7 bases identical to TRBD2. This CDR3 has 14 amino acids. Germline V gene sequence: CDR1 MGHRA, CDR2 YSYEKL. V lost 5 bases, J lost 2 bases, and 4 bases stayed unmatched.

The chain has TRBV12-3 or TRBV12-4 and TRBJ1-3; D is uncertain. Trimming cost V 7 bases and J 3 bases, with 10 bases left between them. The CDR3 consists of 13 residues. CDR3 nucleotide sequence: TGTGCCAGCAAAGAAACGGGTGGAAACACCATATATTTT. Its protein is CASKETGGNTIYF.

The chain has TRBV6-2 or TRBV6-3 and TRBJ1-2; D is undetermined. The CDR3 runs to 13 residues. V was clipped by 5 bases and J by 2 bases, with 9 bases between them. Germline values: CDR1 MNHEY, CDR2 SVGEGT. DNA for the CDR3: TGTGCCAGCAGTGAGGGCGAAAACTATGGCTACACCTTC. It specifies CASSEGENYGYTF.

The chain recombines TRBV4-2 with TRBJ2-2; 7 positions match TRBD2. The trim removed 4 bases at V and 4 bases at J, leaving 0 bases unmatched. This CDR3 is built from 13 residues. Germline V lookup: CDR1 LGHNA, CDR2 YNFKEQ. The CDR3 DNA reads as TGTGCCAGCAGCCGGGGGGGCACCGGGGAGCTGTTTTTT. Its protein product is CASSRGGTGELFF.

This chain links TRBV6-2 or TRBV6-3 with TRBJ2-1; 7 bases map to TRBD2. From germline, CDR1 is MNHEY and CDR2 SVGEGT. The CDR3 has 15 amino acids. The junction had 9 bases not matched to a gene; V was cut back by 6 bases and J by 4 bases. The CDR3 loop is CASSRGGSSYNEQFF. The CDR3 DNA reads TGTGCCAGCAGCCGGGGCGGGAGTAGTTACAATGAGCAGTTCTTC.

The chain is built from TRBV5-4 and TRBJ1-6, with D possibly matching TRBD1 (6 bases). V lost 1 base and J 6 bases, leaving 11 bases between the germline ends. The germline V gene has CDR1 SGHNT and CDR2 YYREEE (reference sequence). The CDR3 sequence is 15 residues long. The CDR3 nucleotides are TGTGCCAGCAGCTTGACGGACAGCGTTAATTCACCCCTCCACTTT. Protein sequence: CASSLTDSVNSPLHF.

This chain uses TRBV7-9 with TRBJ2-1; D is unresolved. CDR3 length: 14 residues. Germline V gives CDR1 SEHNR, CDR2 FQNEAQ (reference sequence). V lost 5 bases to trimming and J lost 5 bases, with 13 bases between them. The CDR3 reads CASSSPEINNEQFF. CDR3 nucleotides: TGTGCCAGCAGCAGCCCCGAGATAAACAATGAGCAGTTCTTC.

This chain links TRBV28 with TRBJ2-1; TRBD2 agrees at 7 bases. Unmatched junction bases numbered 6, after V lost 7 bases and J lost 3 bases. The CDR3 consists of 14 residues. Germline CDR1 MDHEN, CDR2 SYDVKM. CDR3 in DNA: TGTGCCAGCACCCCAGCGGGGTACTACAATGAGCAGTTCTTC. It yields the protein CASTPAGYYNEQFF. Complete variable domain (other parts from reference TRBV28 and TRBJ2-1): DVKVTQSSRYLVKRTGEKVFLECVQDMDHENMFWYRQDPGLGLRLIYFSYDVKMKEKGDIPEGYSVSREKKERFSLILESASTNQTSMYLCASTPAGYYNEQFFGPGTRLTVL.

The chain employs TRBV5-1 and TRBJ1-2; D is perhaps TRBD1 (5 bases). There are 17 residues in the CDR3. Germline assignment: CDR1 SGHRS and CDR2 YFSETQ. V was shortened by 2 bases and J by 6 bases, with 23 bases between the two germline ends. CDR3 residues: CASSLGEQVRRGDGYTF. DNA of the CDR3: TGCGCCAGCAGCTTAGGTGAACAGGTGCGACGCGGGGATGGCTACACCTTC.

In its sample, this clone was seen once. The chain has TRBV3-1 (or the pseudogene TRBV3-2) and TRBJ2-1; no reliable D call. The CDR3 loop spans 19 amino acids. V gave up 4 bases and J gave up 0 bases, with 22 bases separating them. CDR1 and CDR2 from the germline V gene are LGHDT and YNNKEL (reference sequence). CDR3 bases: TGTGCCAGCAGCCGAAATCCCCGTGGTAGAACGTTCTCCTACAATGAGCAGTTCTTC. It yields the protein CASSRNPRGRTFSYNEQFF.

The chain uses TRBV9 and TRBJ2-3, with TRBD2 as a possible D gene (5 bases). This CDR3 has 15 amino acids. V was pared by 5 bases and J by 1 base, with 14 bases between. Germline loops: CDR1 SGDLS, CDR2 YYNGEE. CDR3 sequence reads: CASSVGRLGTDTQYF. Here the CDR3 DNA reads TGTGCCAGCAGTGTGGGGAGATTAGGCACAGATACGCAGTATTTT.